Shown below are 3 T cell receptor beta chains from a single sample sequenced in a study of cytomegalovirus exposure and HLA in healthy donors. Researchers ran the PCR with 60 Vbeta and 13 Jbeta primers. The protocol was immunoSEQ multiplex PCR, while the TCRdb copy is restricted to in-frame clones and leaves out a portion. The data show 150,000 to 180,000 clones, around 74% seen once. The sequenced sample was PBMCs. Receptors were obtained from a man younger than 35 in good health and CMV-seronegative.

J is TRBJ2-5 and V is TRBV27; D is undetermined. Trimming cost V 1 base and J 5 bases, with 11 bases left between them. The V gene's germline CDR1 is MNHEY and CDR2 SMNVEV (reference sequence). There are 14 residues in the CDR3. CDR3 sequence (DNA): TGTGCCAGCAGTTTATTGTCGTCTTCGGAGACCCAGTACTTC. Its translation: CASSLLSSSETQYF.

V is TRBV28 and J is TRBJ1-2; D uncertain. Per the germline V gene, CDR1 is MDHEN and CDR2 is SYDVKM. V was cut by 8 bases and J by 8 bases, with 18 bases left in between. This CDR3 spans 13 amino acids. CDR3 protein: CASREGGLQGYTF. As DNA, the CDR3 is TGTGCCAGCCGGGAGGGCGGACTACAGGGCTACACCTTC.

The V call is TRBV7-9, the J call TRBJ2-7; perhaps TRBD1 as D (6 bases). The ends were cut back, 5 bases at V and 9 bases at J, with 14 bases in the middle. The germline CDR1 and CDR2 sequences are SEHNR and FQNEAQ (reference sequence). CDR3 length: 12 residues. DNA for the CDR3: TGTGCCAGCAGCGCTACAGGGTCGCGGCAGTACTTC. Amino acids: CASSATGSRQYF.